A single sample gave rise to the 21 T cell receptor beta chains below, sequenced in a study of blood T cell repertoires in COVID-19. The assay was immunoSEQ multiplex PCR, and TCRdb's table has in-frame clones only and misses some. The data contain more than 60,000 clones, 65% to 85% of them singletons. Sequenced: peripheral blood. The receptors shown here come from a man aged 55 to 69 with active or convalescent COVID-19.

The V and J genes are TRBV18 and TRBJ1-1, with TRBD1 identical over 7 bases. The CDR3 has 14 residues. Germline loops: CDR1 KGHSH, CDR2 LQKENI. J gave up 3 bases and V 0 bases, and 1 base lay outside the gene matches. Here the CDR3 reads CASSPPTGDTEAFF. The CDR3 nucleotides read TGTGCCAGCTCACCACCAACAGGGGACACTGAAGCTTTCTTT.

The rearrangement uses TRBV5-1 and TRBJ1-6, with 7 bases lining up with TRBD1. The CDR3 consists of 14 residues. Germline CDR1 is SGHRS and CDR2 is YFSETQ. V was pared by 5 bases and J by 8 bases, with 7 bases of the junction left unmatched. The CDR3 bases are TGCGCCAGCAGGCAGGGGGGTGTCGATTCACCCCTCCACTTT. Translated: CASRQGGVDSPLHF.

This chain connects TRBV27 to TRBJ2-7; possibly TRBD1 for D (5 bases). This CDR3 is 14 amino acids long. Germline values: CDR1 MNHEY, CDR2 SMNVEV (reference sequence). Trimming cost V 5 bases and J 5 bases, with 16 bases left between them. The CDR3 loop is CASSDTGASHEQYF. CDR3 nucleotide sequence: TGTGCCAGCAGTGATACAGGTGCATCTCACGAGCAGTACTTC.

This clone was observed a single time. CDR3 DNA: TGTGCCAGCAGCTTGGAAGCGGGGCGGGAGACCCAGTACTTC. This codes for CASSLEAGRETQYF. The genes are TRBV5-5 and TRBJ2-5, with 7 bases lining up with TRBD2. This CDR3 is built from 14 residues. Trimming removed 0 bases from V and 5 bases from J; junction bases left unmatched: 4. Germline CDR1 and CDR2: SGHKS and YYEKEE (reference sequence).

The chain joins TRBV24-1 to TRBJ2-2; TRBD1 matches at 8 bases. V gave up 5 bases and J gave up 4 bases; unmatched junction bases: 11. Germline loops: CDR1 KGHDR, CDR2 SFDVKD. CDR3 size: 17 residues. This CDR3 reads CATSGGSGTGSTGELFF. The CDR3 nucleotides read TGTGCCACCAGTGGGGGATCCGGGACAGGATCCACCGGGGAGCTGTTTTTT.

The chain recombines TRBV2 with TRBJ2-4, with 9 bases aligning to TRBD1. V lost 2 bases, J lost 7 bases, and 6 bases stayed unmatched. This CDR3 spans 15 amino acids. Germline V lookup: CDR1 SNHLY, CDR2 FYNNEI. This CDR3 reads CASSERGQGANIQYF. In DNA, the CDR3 is TGTGCCAGCAGTGAAAGGGGACAGGGAGCGAACATTCAGTACTTC.

V is TRBV18 and J is TRBJ1-1, with D possibly being TRBD1 (5 bases). Per germline, CDR1 KGHSH and CDR2 LQKENI. V shed 3 bases and J shed 0 bases, with 23 bases lying between them. The CDR3 loop spans 19 amino acids. The CDR3 nucleotides are TGTGCCAGCTCACCCGGGACTTGGGATTTTATCAGGATGAACACTGAAGCTTTCTTT. It yields the protein CASSPGTWDFIRMNTEAFF. Full variable domain (remainder filled in from reference TRBV18 and TRBJ1-1): NAGVMQNPRHLVRRRGQEARLRCSPMKGHSHVYWYRQLPEEGLKFMVYLQKENIIDESGMPKERFSAEFPKEGPSILRIQQVVRGDSAAYFCASSPGTWDFIRMNTEAFFGQGTRLTVV.

This chain links TRBV29-1 with TRBJ1-6; unclear D gene. The V gene lost 7 bases and the J gene lost 8 bases, with 12 bases spanning the gap. The CDR3 spans 12 residues. The germline gives CDR1 SQVTM, CDR2 ANQGSEA. DNA for the CDR3: TGCAGCGCCGCTTTTCCGGATTCACCCCTCCACTTT. This sequence encodes CSAAFPDSPLHF.

The chain recombines TRBV5-4 with TRBJ2-6, with 12 bases lining up with TRBD2. This CDR3 is built from 18 residues. With V trimmed by 1 base and J by 2 bases, 4 bases remained unmatched. Looked up from germline, CDR1 is SGHNT and CDR2 is YYREEE (reference sequence). CDR3 nucleotides: TGTGCCAGCAGCTTGCCCAGGACTAGCGGGGCTGGGGCCAACGTCCTGACTTTC. Translated, it gives CASSLPRTSGAGANVLTF.

This clone was counted only a few times. The V gene is TRBV6-5, the J gene TRBJ1-6; D gene uncertain. The CDR3 consists of 12 residues. The V gene lost 6 bases and the J gene lost 8 bases, with 8 bases spanning the gap. Germline CDR1 is MNHEY and CDR2 is SVGAGI. The CDR3 protein is CASRLGDSPLHF. Written as DNA, the CDR3 is TGTGCCAGCAGGCTCGGAGATTCACCCCTCCACTTT.

This chain links TRBV7-2 with TRBJ2-7; TRBD1 is a possible D gene (5 bases). Trimming stripped 5 bases from V and 2 bases from J, with 16 bases between. Germline values: CDR1 SGHTA, CDR2 FQGNSA. This CDR3 has 15 amino acids. The CDR3 here is CASSPSGRTTYEQYF. In DNA, the CDR3 is TGTGCCAGCAGCCCTTCCGGAAGGACAACCTACGAGCAGTACTTC.

CDR3 in DNA: TGTGCCAGCAGCGTGGGGCGTGGTTACCCATACAATGAGCAGTTCTTC. Translating gives CASSVGRGYPYNEQFF. This chain links TRBV9 with TRBJ2-1; the D gene is possibly TRBD1 (5 bases). The V and J ends lost 2 bases and 4 bases respectively, with 16 bases between them. Looked up from germline, CDR1 is SGDLS and CDR2 is YYNGEE. This CDR3 comprises 16 residues.

This clone was seen only a few times. This chain links TRBV5-1 with TRBJ2-2; TRBD1 agrees at 9 bases. The CDR3 has 15 residues. The germline gives CDR1 SGHRS, CDR2 YFSETQ. Trimming at V came to 0 bases and at J to 5 bases, leaving 2 bases not matched to a gene. The CDR3 bases are TGCGCCAGCAGCTTGGACAGGGGGCGGACCGGGGAGCTGTTTTTT. It codes for CASSLDRGRTGELFF.

CDR3 residues: CASSLVSGGAVSTDTQYF. The CDR3 DNA reads TGTGCCAGCAGCTTAGTTAGCGGGGGGGCCGTAAGCACAGATACGCAGTATTTT. The chain combines TRBV7-2 with TRBJ2-3, with TRBD2 matching over 11 bases. The CDR3 is 18 residues long. Per germline, CDR1 SGHTA and CDR2 FQGNSA. V gave up 1 base and J gave up 0 bases; unmatched junction bases: 6.

The CDR3 spells CSVEDRGVAGGANVLTF. The CDR3 nucleotides read TGCAGCGTTGAAGATCGGGGTGTTGCCGGCGGGGCCAACGTCCTGACTTTC. This chain joins TRBV29-1 and TRBJ2-6; perhaps TRBD2 as D (5 bases). In germline, CDR1 is SQVTM, CDR2 ANQGSEA. Trimming left V 0 bases short and J 4 bases short, with 16 bases between. This CDR3 spans 17 amino acids.

The chain recombines TRBV7-9 with TRBJ2-7; 9 nucleotides match TRBD1. CDR1 and CDR2 from the germline V gene are SEHNR and FQNEAQ (reference sequence). The CDR3 consists of 14 residues. V lost 3 bases to trimming and J lost 6 bases; unmatched junction nucleotides: 6. The CDR3 DNA reads as TGTGCCAGCAGCTTTATACAGGGGGCGGCCGAGCAGTACTTC. Protein product: CASSFIQGAAEQYF.

This clone occurred many times. The CDR3 DNA reads TGTGCCAGCTCCTCCACAGGGACGAACACCGGGGAGCTGTTTTTT. Amino acids: CASSSTGTNTGELFF. J is TRBJ2-2 and V is TRBV11-3, with D maybe TRBD1 (6 bases). The CDR3 is 15 amino acids. CDR1 SGHNT and CDR2 YENEEA come from the germline V gene. V lost 8 bases, J lost 0 bases, and 13 bases lay in between.

This chain joins TRBV6-2 or TRBV6-3 and TRBJ2-1; 10 bases agree with TRBD2. Germline CDR1 is MNHEY and CDR2 is SVGEGT. V lost 3 bases, J lost 1 base, and 6 bases stayed unmatched. CDR3 length: 17 amino acids. CDR3 amino acids: CASSYPERGGSYNEQFF. In DNA form, the CDR3 reads TGTGCCAGCAGTTATCCAGAGCGGGGGGGGTCCTACAATGAGCAGTTCTTC.

The chain carries TRBV5-4 and TRBJ1-5; 9 bases line up with TRBD1. The V segment lost 2 bases and the J segment 5 bases; nucleotides outside the gene matches: 5. The CDR3 is 15 residues long. Germline V lookup: CDR1 SGHNT, CDR2 YYREEE (reference sequence). The CDR3 here is CASSFGTGLDQPQHF. CDR3 sequence (DNA): TGTGCCAGCAGCTTCGGGACAGGGTTAGATCAGCCCCAGCATTTT.

The sample holds a few counts of this clone. The chain uses TRBV5-1 and TRBJ2-2; 8 nucleotides align to TRBD1. The ends lost 4 bases at V and 1 base at J; junction bases unmatched: 3. The CDR3 covers 15 residues. Germline V CDR1 and CDR2: SGHRS, YFSETQ. Here the CDR3 reads CASSAGTGNTGELFF. The CDR3, as DNA: TGCGCCAGCAGCGCTGGGACAGGGAACACCGGGGAGCTGTTTTTT.

J is TRBJ1-1 and V is TRBV9; 7 nucleotides match TRBD1. The CDR3 contains 13 residues. The germline gives CDR1 SGDLS, CDR2 YYNGEE. J was trimmed by 8 bases and V by 3 bases; bases with no gene match: 7. The chain's CDR3 is CASSGGTGVEAFF. As DNA, the CDR3 is TGTGCCAGCAGCGGGGGTACAGGGGTCGAAGCTTTCTTT.